This T cell receptor (beta chain) appears in the sequencing data of a study of Ad26.COV2.S vaccination and SARS-CoV-2 variants. For the study at large: Donor was in the COV1001 Ad26.COV2.S trial arm. Into the muscle, Ad26.COV2.S was dosed once or twice, 56 days apart.

TCRdb's copy holds only in-frame clones and misses some; the assay was immunoSEQ multiplex PCR. The sample lists around 450,000 clones, around 90% occurring once. In regard to this clone: Antigen unknown.

The CDR3 runs to 15 residues. The V end lost 5 bases, the J end lost 0 bases, and 12 bases lay between the germline ends. Looked up from germline, CDR1 is SEHNR and CDR2 is FQNEAQ (reference sequence). Study findings and constraints: Participants in the vaccine arm had higher spike-specific TCR breadth; placebo recipients had lower.

The treatment denotes: around 19 received Ad26.COV2.S at low or high dose, single or two shots; several received placebo; per-sample allocation not given. Samples came from day 63 after the first vaccine or placebo injection. Donation was by an adult aged 18-55 years who was in Boston. This sequence originates from a person between 18 and 65 years old who received the Ad26.COV2.S COVID-19 vaccine or a placebo. This sample comprised peripheral blood, obtained in a trial of Ad26.COV2.S vaccine versus placebo. The V call is TRBV7-9, the J call TRBJ2-3; D unclear. As DNA, the CDR3 is TGTGCCAGCAGCCGAAAGGAGACTAGCACAGATACGCAGTATTTT. It yields the protein CASSRKETSTDTQYF.